Sequencing of this T cell receptor (beta chain) was carried out in a study of shared clonotypes between healthy human individuals. The data were produced by immunoSEQ multiplex PCR, yet TCRdb's version contains in-frame clones alone and is incomplete. The table includes approximately 99,000 clones, approximately 70% detected once. This clone showed up just a few times. Other nucleotide sequences from this sample produce the same CDR3. Per germline, CDR1 LNHNV and CDR2 YYDKDF (reference sequence). V gave up 3 bases and J gave up 5 bases; unmatched junction bases: 0. The CDR3 consists of 14 residues. This sequence originates from a woman aged 30 to 39 in good health. The specimen was memory CD8+ T cells sorted from blood. The subset was: CD45RO+ cells pooled with CCR7-negative TemRA cells. V usage is TRBV15 and J usage is TRBJ1-4; the match to TRBD1 covers 10 bases. Here the CDR3 reads CATSRGQGNEKLFF. For the CDR3, the DNA is TGTGCCACCAGCAGGGGACAGGGGAATGAAAAACTGTTTTTT.